These T cell receptor beta chains were read from a single sample in a study of cytomegalovirus exposure and HLA in healthy donors. Method: immunoSEQ multiplex PCR; TCRdb's copy keeps in-frame clones and lacks some. The sample consists of over 80,000 clones, over 75% of them appearing once. Source material: PBMCs. Every receptor here comes from a man aged 35 to 55 in good health and CMV-seropositive. Both conserved end residues are part of each CDR3. D genes are given only for firm matches. Rows may omit the clone size; those that give it use once, few, many or a size class.

d_gene: -; abundance: -; j_gene: TRBJ2-3; v_gene: TRBV5-4; CDR3nt: TGTGCCAGCAGCTTTACGGGACAAAGCACAGATACGCAGTATTTT; CDR3aa: CASSFTGQSTDTQYF
d_gene: -; abundance: -; j_gene: TRBJ2-6; v_gene: TRBV19; CDR3nt: TGTGCCAGTAGTCCAGTCTGGCACTCTGGGGCCAACGTCCTGACTTTC; CDR3aa: CASSPVWHSGANVLTF
d_gene: TRBD1; abundance: -; j_gene: TRBJ1-4; v_gene: TRBV2; CDR3nt: TGTGCCAGCAGCGGACAGGGGGCGGGCGAAAAACTGTTTTTT; CDR3aa: CASSGQGAGEKLFF
d_gene: -; abundance: -; j_gene: TRBJ2-2; v_gene: TRBV10-1; CDR3nt: TGCGCCAGCACGGGGGTCGGCGGGGAGCTGTTTTTT; CDR3aa: CASTGVGGELFF
d_gene: -; abundance: -; j_gene: TRBJ1-2; v_gene: TRBV7-6; CDR3nt: TGTGCCAGCAGCCAAGATTTGGGGCGCAAACCCCATGGCTACACCTTC; CDR3aa: CASSQDLGRKPHGYTF
d_gene: TRBD2; abundance: -; j_gene: TRBJ2-3; v_gene: TRBV13; CDR3nt: TGTGCCAGCAGCTCCCGACTAGCGAGCGTCGCAGATACGCAGTATTTT; CDR3aa: CASSSRLASVADTQYF
d_gene: TRBD1; abundance: -; j_gene: TRBJ1-2; v_gene: TRBV19; CDR3nt: TGTGCCAGTAGTAATAACAGGGGGACTACTAACTATGGCTACACCTTC; CDR3aa: CASSNNRGTTNYGYTF
d_gene: TRBD1; abundance: -; j_gene: TRBJ2-7; v_gene: TRBV27; CDR3nt: TGTGCCAGCAGTTCAAGACAGGGAATTGGCTACGAGCAGTACTTC; CDR3aa: CASSSRQGIGYEQYF
d_gene: -; abundance: -; j_gene: TRBJ2-7; v_gene: TRBV6-1; CDR3nt: TGTGCCAGCAGTGAACAGGTATCACTCTACGAGCAGTACTTC; CDR3aa: CASSEQVSLYEQYF
d_gene: TRBD1; abundance: -; j_gene: TRBJ1-2; v_gene: TRBV2; CDR3nt: TGTGCCAGCAGTGCAGACAGGGCCAACTATGGCTACACCTTC; CDR3aa: CASSADRANYGYTF
d_gene: TRBD2; abundance: -; j_gene: TRBJ2-5; v_gene: TRBV9; CDR3nt: TGTGCCAGCAGCGACTCCATCGGGAGGGGCCAAGAGACCCAGTACTTC; CDR3aa: CASSDSIGRGQETQYF
d_gene: -; abundance: -; j_gene: TRBJ1-2; v_gene: TRBV2; CDR3nt: TGTGCCAGCAGTGAGGGACTATATGGCTACACCTTC; CDR3aa: CASSEGLYGYTF
d_gene: TRBD2; abundance: once; j_gene: TRBJ2-2; v_gene: TRBV4-1; CDR3nt: TGCGCCAGCAGCCCTGGGGGGCGGGAGGGCATCGGGGAGCTGTTTTTT; CDR3aa: CASSPGGREGIGELFF
d_gene: -; abundance: -; j_gene: TRBJ1-6; v_gene: TRBV30; CDR3nt: TGTGCCTGGAGTGTTGGAGTGACTAGTTCACCCCTCCACTTT; CDR3aa: CAWSVGVTSSPLHF
d_gene: TRBD1; abundance: -; j_gene: TRBJ1-1; v_gene: TRBV7-8; CDR3nt: TGTGCCAGCAGCCTCCTTAACAGGGGGCTGGACACTGAAGCTTTCTTT; CDR3aa: CASSLLNRGLDTEAFF
d_gene: -; abundance: -; j_gene: TRBJ2-3; v_gene: TRBV5-1; CDR3nt: TGCGCCAGCAGCTTGGCAGTACCTAGCACAGATACGCAGTATTTT; CDR3aa: CASSLAVPSTDTQYF
d_gene: -; abundance: few; j_gene: TRBJ2-7; v_gene: TRBV10-2; CDR3nt: TGCGCCAGCAGTGACTTTGGGCGGGACGACTACGAGCAGTACTTC; CDR3aa: CASSDFGRDDYEQYF